Reported below is one T cell receptor (beta chain). The antigen is not known. This sample was included in a study of shared clonotypes between healthy human individuals. Looked up from germline, CDR1 is MDHEN and CDR2 is SYDVKM. This CDR3 has 16 amino acids. V lost 7 bases to trimming and J lost 0 bases, with 17 bases between them. Repertoires were generated with immunoSEQ multiplex PCR, while TCRdb's copy carries only in-frame clones and drops some. The table shows over 950,000 clones, with 60% to 80% occurring only once. Broader study findings: The study drew on few donors, limiting represented genetic and exposure-history diversity. Sharing of clonotypes among donors was expected to vary with sequencing depth. Non-shared clonotypes were found to have lower generation probabilities than the clonotypes that were shared by all four of the sorted-subset donors.

The sequenced sample consisted of memory CD4+ T cells from PBMCs. As to subset: CD45RA-negative fraction. The chain uses TRBV28 and TRBJ2-3; D ambiguous. The origin of this receptor is a young man in good health. Some clones in this sample may be carry-over from other donors' samples. DNA for the CDR3: TGTGCCAGCAACCCCCCGGGTAGGGCAAGCACAGATACGCAGTATTTT. As protein: CASNPPGRASTDTQYF.